This T cell receptor (beta chain) was profiled in a study of cytomegalovirus exposure and HLA in healthy donors. Whole-study findings and limits: Reportedly, fewer N-insertions than the approximately 690-donor mean appeared in an Asian-associated ancestry cluster in a later analysis. As a later analysis showed, a missense DCLRE1C variant was linked to trimming of TCR beta V- and J-genes.

It was with 60 Vbeta and 13 Jbeta primers that the PCR ran. The data were produced by immunoSEQ multiplex PCR, yet TCRdb's version contains in-frame clones alone and is incomplete. The profile covers some 100,000 clones, with 81% appearing a single time and roughly 2.3% taken by the ten largest. Of note for this clone: The antigen is not known. The junction does not match germline at one end; this may be a read error.

In germline, CDR1 is GTSNPN, CDR2 SVGIG (reference sequence). This CDR3 contains 14 residues. The TCR originated in a woman in her 30s in good health and CMV-seronegative. Sequences were obtained from PBMCs. The chain couples TRBV30 to TRBJ1-6; no definite D call. CDR3 in amino acids: CAWSVQANNSLLHF. In DNA form, the CDR3 reads TGTGCCTGGAGTGTGCAGGCAAATAATTCACTCCTCCACTTT.